A selection of T cell receptor beta chains follows, all from one sample in a study of patients and donors after allogeneic stem cell transplantation. One entry per CDR3 protein, called by TCRdb with MiXCR from the RT-PCR reads. The top ten clones hold approximately 10% of a sample with a few hundred thousand distinct CDR3 sequences, approximately 14% of them seen once. Sequencing was performed on blood, either unsorted or a sorted T cell fraction (not recorded which). All receptors come from a human donor who was either an allogeneic HSCT recipient or a stem cell or donor lymphocyte infusion donor (not recorded which). It is not recorded whose cells these are; they may come from a transplant donor. Both conserved end residues are part of each CDR3. D genes are given only for firm matches. Size tells how often a clone was seen (once, few, many) or the class of an expanded clone, and some rows leave it out.

TRBJ2-7 TRBD2 many TRBV29-1 CSVMTSGGNPYEQYF
TRBJ1-3 . few TRBV18 CASSPVKAGISGNTIYF
TRBJ1-3 . . TRBV24-1 CATSDCRPPRDSGNTIYF
TRBJ2-3 . many TRBV6-1 CASRKLLGADTQYF
TRBJ2-7 TRBD2 . TRBV7-2 CASSLLGSGRAGEQYF
TRBJ1-1 . many TRBV12-3/TRBV12-4 CASSLTGPDTEAFF
TRBJ2-2 . . TRBV12-3/TRBV12-4 CASNKWTPIYGELFF
TRBJ2-6 . few TRBV7-6 CASSSDGGPGANVLTF
TRBJ1-1 . many TRBV12-3/TRBV12-4 CASTSMGGSAFF
TRBJ2-1 TRBD2 . TRBV5-1 CASSLVSSGGAYNEQFF
TRBJ2-3 TRBD1 . TRBV7-7 CASSLDRADTQYF
TRBJ2-3 . . TRBV6-1 CASRKEGTSTDTQYF
TRBJ2-2 . few TRBV12-3/TRBV12-4 CASSLGGTTSGELFF
TRBJ1-2 TRBD1 many TRBV5-1 CASSFGLTGDYGYTF
TRBJ2-3 . . TRBV6-4 CASSDVTVGTDTQYF
TRBJ2-2 TRBD2 . TRBV6-2/TRBV6-3 CASRDQPGLASTGELFF
TRBJ1-5 . . TRBV19 CASSPKTGYSNQPQHF
TRBJ1-5 . . TRBV4-2 CASSQQSDQPQHF
TRBJ2-5 TRBD2 few TRBV4-2 CASSQGRAGGFETQYF
TRBJ1-6 . many TRBV6-5 CASSLTTEYSPLHF
TRBJ1-1 . few TRBV7-8 CASSLVSMNTEAFF
TRBJ2-1 TRBD2 many TRBV20-1 CSAGTSGYGYNEQFF
TRBJ1-2 . few TRBV27 CASSPGRDYGYTF